Each of the 21 T cell receptor beta chains below was sequenced from the same sample in a study of CD8+ T cells in alopecia areata. Separation of pooled cutaneous lymph node cells was by sorting with CD4, CD8alpha, NKG2D, NKG2ACE and other markers. Sequencing relied on a cDNA template that was reverse transcribed from extracted RNA. Generated by immunoSEQ multiplex PCR, the TCRdb table keeps only in-frame clones and is missing some. This sample carries around 300,000 clones, none of them present only once. Sequences were obtained from CD4+ T cells sorted from a lymph node. These receptors were collected from a C3H/HeJ mouse with alopecia areata. For this strain, the MHC haplotype corresponds to H2-k.

About this clone itself: Germline and genes here are mouse. With the read ending 4 residues before the CDR3 end, the germline J gene is used to fill in that end. This chain connects TRBV5 to TRBJ2-2, with TRBD1 identical over 10 bases. CDR3 size: 16 residues. Trimming took 5 bases from V and 3 from J; bases not matched to a gene: 6. The germline gives CDR1 LGHNA, CDR2 YNLKQL (reference sequence). The CDR3 sequence is CASSFRQGADTGQLYF. The CDR3 DNA, read in part, is TGTGCCAGCAGCTTCCGACAGGGGGCAGACACCGGG.

To note about this clone: Gene names follow the mouse nomenclature. The read finishes 4 residues shy of the CDR3 end, and the germline J gene is used to complete it. Other nucleotide sequences from this sample produce the same CDR3. V gene TRBV13-1 combines with J gene TRBJ1-1; 8 bases line up with TRBD1. CDR1 and CDR2 (germline): NSHNY, SYGAGN. Unmatched junction bases numbered 5, after V lost 3 bases and J lost 4 bases. This CDR3 spans 14 amino acids. CDR3 DNA (partial): TGTGCCAGCAGTGCGGACAGGGCGGGCACA. Protein sequence: CASSADRAGT. The full CDR3 sequence reads CASSADRAGTEVFF.

This clone appeared a few times. Each gene name is a mouse one. Read sequence stops 4 residues before the CDR3 end, and the germline J gene provides the missing end. The sample holds other DNA sequences that translate to the same CDR3. The genes are TRBV19 and TRBJ2-1, with D perhaps TRBD1 (5 bases). The germline V and J ends were trimmed by 2 bases and 1 base, with 7 bases remaining between them. The CDR3 consists of 14 residues. Germline assignment: CDR1 FNHDT and CDR2 SITEND (reference sequence). The CDR3 region is CASSIHRNYAEQFF. Incomplete CDR3 DNA: TGTGCCAGCAGTATTCACAGGAACTATGCT.

This clone has more than one count but fewer than ten. All gene names here are mouse names. The read terminates 4 residues ahead of where the CDR3 ends, so the germline J gene completes it. The V and J genes are TRBV14 and TRBJ2-5; D possibly corresponds to TRBD1 (6 bases). The CDR3 is 15 residues long. V was cut by 5 bases and J by 0 bases, with 13 bases left in between. The germline V gene encodes CDR1 SGHDT and CDR2 FRDEAV. The CDR3 is CASRLGTFNQDTQYF. The DNA read from the CDR3 is TGTGCCAGCAGACTCGGGACATTTAACCAAGAC.

This clone showed up just a few times. The gene names here belong to mouse. Read data end 4 residues before the CDR3 end; the end is taken from the germline J gene. The chain combines TRBV13-3 with TRBJ2-5; 10 positions match TRBD2. Germline assignment: CDR1 NNHDY and CDR2 SYVADS. There are 14 residues in the CDR3. CDR3 in amino acids: CASSDLGGHDTQYF. The part of the CDR3 DNA that was read is TGTGCCAGCAGTGATCTGGGGGGGCACGAC.

This clone was seen repeatedly, ten times or more. All gene names here are mouse names. The read terminates 4 residues before the CDR3 end, so the remaining end is supplied by the germline J gene. The chain joins TRBV17 to TRBJ1-1, with TRBD1 identical over 7 bases. Germline loops: CDR1 MNHDT, CDR2 YYDKIL. The CDR3 length is 15 residues. V lost 0 bases and J lost 0; bases outside the gene matches: 1. The CDR3 region is CASSRDGQANTEVFF. Partial CDR3 DNA: TGTGCTAGCAGTAGAGACGGACAGGCAAACACA.

This clone was observed a few times. Germline and genes here are mouse. Read sequence stops 4 residues before the CDR3 end, and the germline J gene provides the missing end. The chain couples TRBV13-2 to TRBJ2-7; TRBD2 aligns across 7 bases. Germline V lookup: CDR1 NNHNN, CDR2 SYGAGS (reference sequence). V trimming: 2 bases; J trimming: 0 bases; junction bases outside the gene matches: 5. This CDR3 spans 15 amino acids. The CDR3 sequence is CASGEPRGGSYEQYF. CDR3 DNA (partial): TGTGCCAGCGGTGAACCGCGGGGGGGCTCCTAT.

The table lists this clone with many counts. The germline and genes are mouse ones. The CDR3 end lies 4 residues beyond the end of the read and is filled in from the germline J gene. Other DNA sequences in the sample encode the same CDR3. The chain carries TRBV19 and TRBJ2-7, with TRBD1 matching over 7 bases. This CDR3 spans 12 amino acids. Germline CDR1 and CDR2: FNHDT and SITEND (reference sequence). CDR3 protein: CASSQQGYEQYF. CDR3 bases read: TGTGCCAGCAGTCAACAGGGGTAT.

Comments on this clone: These gene names are mouse names. The read ends 4 residues before the CDR3 terminus; that terminus is restored from the germline J gene. Distinct nucleotide sequences in the sample also encode this CDR3. The gene calls are TRBV5 and TRBJ2-7; weak D call: TRBD1 (6 bases). The CDR3 totals 14 residues. CDR1 is LGHNA, CDR2 YNLKQL, per germline (reference sequence). Incomplete CDR3 DNA: TGTGCCAGCAGCCAACCCGGGACACCGTAT. As protein: CASSQPGTPY. The whole CDR3 sequence reads CASSQPGTPYEQYF.

In this sample, this clone turned up a few times. The gene names here belong to mouse. The CDR3 bases that were read are TGTGCCAGCCAAACTGGGGGCATAAACACCGGG. It is translated as CASQTGGINTG. The CDR3, in full, reads CASQTGGINTGQLYF. The chain links TRBV19 to TRBJ2-2, with 8 bases fitting TRBD2. With the read ending 4 residues before the CDR3 end, the germline J gene is used to fill in that end. This CDR3 has 15 amino acids. In germline, CDR1 is FNHDT, CDR2 SITEND (reference sequence). The trim removed 7 bases at V and 1 base at J, leaving 6 bases unmatched.

Turning to this clone: Gene labels here are mouse ones. The CDR3 end lies 4 residues beyond the end of the read and is filled in from the germline J gene. The chain has TRBV19 and TRBJ1-2; tentative D call: TRBD1 (5 bases). This CDR3 is built from 13 residues. The germline CDR1 and CDR2 sequences are FNHDT and SITEND (reference sequence). With 5 bases removed from V and 1 base from J, the gap between germline ends came to 9 bases. The CDR3 region is CASRLDRNSDYTF. The CDR3 DNA, read in part, is TGTGCCAGCAGACTCGACAGAAACTCC.

Points on this clone: Gene names denote mouse genes. From the germline J gene comes the end of the CDR3, since the read stops 4 residues before it. V usage is TRBV5 and J usage is TRBJ2-2; 8 bases agree with TRBD2. The CDR3 spans 14 residues. The V and J ends lost 5 bases and 4 bases, in that order; junction bases with no gene match: 3. Germline values: CDR1 LGHNA, CDR2 YNLKQL (reference sequence). This CDR3 reads CASSKDWVTGQLYF. The sequenced part of the CDR3 DNA is TGTGCCAGCAGCAAGGACTGGGTCACCGGG.

On this clone: The listed genes are named as in mouse. The read falls 4 residues short of the CDR3 end, and the missing part is taken from the germline J gene. In the same sample, other DNA sequences code for this CDR3. The V call is TRBV13-1, the J call TRBJ1-4, with 9 bases that match TRBD1. CDR1 is NSHNY, CDR2 SYGAGN, per germline. The CDR3 is 12 residues long. The DNA read from the CDR3 is TGTGCCAGCCGGACAGGGGCCGAA. Translating it yields CASRTGAE. The entire CDR3 protein reads CASRTGAERLFF.

Notes on this clone: Germline and genes: mouse. The read comes to an end 4 residues before the CDR3 does, leaving the germline J gene to fill in the end. The chain employs TRBV19 and TRBJ2-1; a weak D match, TRBD1 (6 bases). Trimming removed 4 bases at V and 1 base at J, with 12 bases between. CDR3 length equals 15 residues. Looked up from germline, CDR1 is FNHDT and CDR2 is SITEND (reference sequence). The sequenced CDR3 bases are TGTGCCAGCAGTGTTCCGGGACAAAACTATGCT. This encodes CASSVPGQNYA. Given in full, the CDR3 is CASSVPGQNYAEQFF.

There are a few counts of this clone. Any gene name here is a mouse gene name. Read coverage stops 4 residues before the CDR3 terminus; the germline J gene supplies the remainder. The chain recombines TRBV29 with TRBJ1-2, with TRBD1 as a possible D gene (5 bases). Germline assignment: CDR1 MSHET and CDR2 SYDVDS. This CDR3 has 14 residues. The part of the CDR3 DNA that was read is TGTGCTAGCAGTTTAGGGCTGGGGGGAAGC. This encodes CASSLGLGGS. The whole CDR3 is CASSLGLGGSDYTF.

Notes on this clone: All gene names here are mouse names. The sequence runs out 4 residues before the end of the CDR3; the remainder is reconstructed from the germline J gene. The genes are TRBV13-1 and TRBJ2-7, with TRBD1 as a possible D gene (6 bases). Germline V gives CDR1 NSHNY, CDR2 SYGAGN. The CDR3 spans 15 residues. Incomplete CDR3 DNA: TGTGCCAGCAGTGATGCACGGGGGACAAAATAT. This translates into CASSDARGTKY. The whole CDR3 region reads CASSDARGTKYEQYF.

Regarding this clone: Genes and germline come from the mouse. The read stops 4 residues short of the end of the CDR3; the missing end is completed from the germline J gene. Other nucleotide sequences from this sample produce the same CDR3. The chain combines TRBV29 with TRBJ1-1; weak D call: TRBD1 (6 bases). Trimming took 4 bases from V and 4 from J, leaving 7 bases between them. The V gene's germline CDR1 is MSHET and CDR2 SYDVDS. The CDR3 consists of 12 residues. CDR3 protein: CASSSQGTEVFF. CDR3 DNA (partial): TGTGCTAGCAGTTCACAGGGCACA.

This clone was seen a handful of times. The germline and genes are mouse ones. This CDR3 reads CASSGTGRRNAEQFF. The part of the CDR3 DNA that was read is TGTGCCAGCAGCGGGACAGGGAGGAGGAATGCT. The chain recombines TRBV19 with TRBJ2-1, with 9 nucleotides matching TRBD1. The read ends 4 residues shy of where the CDR3 ends; the end is completed using the germline J gene. The V gene end was trimmed by 5 bases and the J gene end by 5 bases; junction bases not matched to a gene: 8. The length of the CDR3 is 15 residues. The germline V gene encodes CDR1 FNHDT and CDR2 SITEND (reference sequence).

This clone was found a few times. All gene names here are mouse names. The read ends 4 residues shy of where the CDR3 ends; the end is completed using the germline J gene. The chain employs TRBV31 and TRBJ1-2; no clear D gene. The CDR3 is 13 amino acids. Germline CDR1 and CDR2: GKSSPN and SITVG. Trimming left V 4 bases short and J 0 bases short, with 9 bases between. The sequenced part of the CDR3 DNA is TGTGCCTGGACCGACACAACAAACTCC. This codes for CAWTDTTNS. The entire CDR3 is CAWTDTTNSDYTF.

To note about this clone: Here the gene names and germline are mouse. The read stops 4 residues short of the end of the CDR3; the missing end is completed from the germline J gene. The chain carries TRBV13-2 and TRBJ2-1, with 8 bases that match TRBD2. Germline lookup yields CDR1 NNHNN and CDR2 SYGAGS (reference sequence). The CDR3 has 15 amino acids. V lost 1 base to trimming and J lost 4 bases; unmatched junction nucleotides: 4. This chain's CDR3 is CASGDPGGQYAEQFF. The CDR3 bases that were read are TGTGCCAGCGGTGATCCTGGGGGGCAATATGCT.

Many counts were recorded for this clone. Here the gene names and germline are mouse. Sequencing ends 4 residues short of the CDR3 end; the germline J gene provides the rest. The chain joins TRBV17 to TRBJ2-5; TRBD1 agrees at 9 bases. This CDR3 is built from 17 residues. Germline CDR1 MNHDT, CDR2 YYDKIL. The J segment lost 0 bases and the V segment lost 3 bases, leaving 7 bases of the junction unmatched. The CDR3 region is CASSSLGTGPNQDTQYF. The sequenced part of the CDR3 DNA is TGTGCTAGCAGTAGCCTCGGGACAGGGCCTAACCAAGAC.